These 18 T cell receptor beta chains originate from one sample sequenced in a study of blood T cell repertoires in COVID-19. Repertoires were generated with immunoSEQ multiplex PCR, while TCRdb's copy carries only in-frame clones and drops some. Of some 210,000 clones in the sample, 92% were seen once. The sample consisted of peripheral blood. Source of these receptors: a man in his sixties with COVID-19, enrolled during active disease.

V gene TRBV7-2 combines with J gene TRBJ2-7, with a tentative D call TRBD2 (6 bases). The CDR3 totals 14 residues. Germline V gene sequence: CDR1 SGHTA, CDR2 FQGNSA. Trimming took off 1 base at V and 7 bases at J, with 14 bases between the two ends. The CDR3: CASSLGRASGEQYF. The DNA for the CDR3 is TGTGCCAGCAGCTTAGGGAGGGCCAGTGGGGAGCAGTACTTC.

The chain has TRBV2 and TRBJ2-2; D gene ambiguous. Trimming took 8 bases from V and 6 from J, leaving 13 bases between them. The length of the CDR3 is 13 residues. The V gene's germline CDR1 is SNHLY and CDR2 FYNNEI. CDR3 nucleotides: TGTGCCAGCCTTAGTGAGAGAGCCGGGGAGCTGTTTTTT. Amino acids: CASLSERAGELFF.

The genes are TRBV20-1 and TRBJ2-3, with D perhaps matching TRBD2 (5 bases). Germline V gene lookup returns CDR1 DFQATT and CDR2 SNEGSKA (reference sequence). This CDR3 has 11 amino acids. V was trimmed by 2 bases and J by 11 bases, leaving 11 bases between them. CDR3 coding DNA: TGCAGTGCTAGATCCGGGATAGAGCAGTATTTT. It codes for CSARSGIEQYF.

The V gene is TRBV5-1, the J gene TRBJ1-2; D gene ambiguous. Trimming took off 0 bases at V and 6 bases at J, with 15 bases between the two ends. The germline V gene encodes CDR1 SGHRS and CDR2 YFSETQ. CDR3 length equals 15 residues. CDR3 sequence: CASSLGSYLRDGYTF. The CDR3 bases are TGCGCCAGCAGCTTGGGATCGTATCTTCGGGATGGCTACACCTTC. Based on the CDR3 plus reference TRBV5-1 and TRBJ1-2, the full variable domain is KAGVTQTPRYLIKTRGQQVTLSCSPISGHRSVSWYQQTPGQGLQFLFEYFSETQRNKGNFPGRFSGRQFSNSRSEMNVSTLELGDSALYLCASSLGSYLRDGYTFGSGTRLTVV.

The chain combines TRBV4-1 with TRBJ2-5; D not resolved. The CDR3 length is 15 residues. Germline V lookup: CDR1 MGHRA, CDR2 YSYEKL. The V gene lost 1 base and the J gene lost 2 bases, with 11 bases spanning the gap. CDR3 residues: CASSQGLERQETQYF. In nucleotides, the CDR3 is TGCGCCAGCAGCCAAGGGCTAGAGAGGCAAGAGACCCAGTACTTC.

The chain carries TRBV10-1 and TRBJ2-7; TRBD2 matches at 8 bases. V was clipped by 2 bases and J by 1 base; unmatched bases: 7. Germline assignment: CDR1 WNHNN and CDR2 SYGVQD (reference sequence). CDR3 length: 16 amino acids. The CDR3 loop is CASSELSGRGSYEQYF. The CDR3 DNA is TGCGCCAGCAGTGAGCTCAGCGGGAGAGGATCCTACGAGCAGTACTTC.

The genes are TRBV7-9 and TRBJ1-2; 7 bases align to TRBD1. The germline CDR1 and CDR2 sequences are SEHNR and FQNEAQ (reference sequence). J gave up 2 bases and V 5 bases, and 5 bases lay outside the gene matches. The CDR3 has 14 amino acids. The CDR3 DNA reads as TGTGCCAGCAGCACCCGGACAGGAAACTATGGCTACACCTTC. Translation: CASSTRTGNYGYTF. Full variable domain (missing parts from reference TRBV7-9 and TRBJ1-2): DTGVSQNPRHKITKRGQNVTFRCDPISEHNRLYWYRQTLGQGPEFLTYFQNEAQLEKSRLLSDRFSAERPKGSFSTLEIQRTEQGDSAMYLCASSTRTGNYGYTFGSGTRLTVV.

The chain is built from TRBV29-1 and TRBJ2-3, with 11 bases fitting TRBD1. The CDR3 is made up of 13 amino acids. Losses at the gene ends were 7 bases for V and 6 bases for J; bases not matched to a gene: 6. Germline values: CDR1 SQVTM, CDR2 ANQGSEA. The CDR3 reads CSGGQGGRDTQYF. CDR3 nucleotides: TGCAGCGGGGGACAGGGGGGAAGGGATACGCAGTATTTT.

The CDR3 DNA sequence: TGTGCCAGCTTTTCGCCAGGGGGGTTCGAAGCTTTCTTT. Protein sequence: CASFSPGGFEAFF. The J gene is TRBJ1-1, the V gene TRBV25-1; 7 positions agree with TRBD1. V shed 8 bases and J 8 bases; nucleotides not matched to a gene: 11. From germline, CDR1 is MGHDK and CDR2 SYGVNS. The CDR3 totals 13 residues.

The rearrangement links TRBV11-3 to TRBJ1-2, with 9 bases lining up with TRBD1. Germline V gene lookup returns CDR1 SGHNT and CDR2 YENEEA. The CDR3 length is 14 residues. With V trimmed by 8 bases and J by 8 bases, 12 bases remained unmatched. The CDR3 nucleotides are TGTGCCAGCGGAGGGCCGGGACAGGGAAACGGCTACACCTTC. Encoded protein: CASGGPGQGNGYTF.

The chain uses TRBV5-1 and TRBJ2-1, with 9 bases identical to TRBD1. The CDR3 extends over 14 amino acids. V gave up 6 bases and J gave up 8 bases; unmatched junction bases: 9. CDR1 and CDR2 (germline): SGHRS, YFSETQ. The CDR3 DNA follows: TGCGCCAGCATTTCCGGGACAGGGTCGGATGAGCAGTTCTTC. Translating gives CASISGTGSDEQFF.

The chain combines TRBV2 with TRBJ2-4; TRBD1 is a possible D gene (5 bases). V was trimmed by 6 bases and J by 9 bases, leaving 12 bases between them. Germline V gives CDR1 SNHLY, CDR2 FYNNEI. The CDR3 loop spans 12 amino acids. This CDR3 is CASRNQGIIQYF. CDR3 sequence (DNA): TGTGCCAGCAGAAACCAGGGAATCATTCAGTACTTC.

The chain carries TRBV15 and TRBJ1-1, with D perhaps TRBD1 (6 bases). In germline, CDR1 is LNHNV, CDR2 YYDKDF (reference sequence). This CDR3 contains 12 residues. V lost 3 bases and J 11 bases, leaving 13 bases between the germline ends. The CDR3 spells CATSRWGREAFF. In DNA form, the CDR3 reads TGTGCCACCAGCAGGTGGGGGCGGGAGGCTTTCTTT.

The CDR3 region is CASSLWGGYSPLHF. CDR3 nucleotides: TGTGCCAGCAGCTTGTGGGGGGGGTATTCACCCCTCCACTTT. The chain carries TRBV5-6 and TRBJ1-6; D is perhaps TRBD1 (5 bases). This CDR3 comprises 14 residues. Trimming stripped 1 base from V and 8 bases from J, with 10 bases between. CDR1 SGHDT and CDR2 YYEEEE come from the germline V gene.

The gene calls are TRBV3-1 (or the pseudogene TRBV3-2) and TRBJ2-3, with D unclear. This CDR3 has 17 amino acids. The germline V gene encodes CDR1 LGHDT and CDR2 YNNKEL (reference sequence). Trimming took off 0 bases at V and 0 bases at J, with 13 bases between the two ends. The CDR3 here is CASSQDVGGASTDTQYF. CDR3 sequence (DNA): TGTGCCAGCAGCCAAGATGTCGGCGGTGCTAGCACAGATACGCAGTATTTT.

The chain employs TRBV18 and TRBJ2-1; 9 bases match TRBD1. Germline CDR1 reads KGHSH; CDR2 reads LQKENI. V shed 2 bases, J shed 4 bases, and the junction held 3 bases outside the gene matches. The CDR3 consists of 15 residues. The DNA of the CDR3 is TGTGCCAGCTCACCAAGACAGGGGGAGTACAATGAGCAGTTCTTC. It is translated as CASSPRQGEYNEQFF.

V and J are TRBV11-2 and TRBJ1-4; D may be TRBD1 (6 bases). In germline, CDR1 is SGHAT, CDR2 FQNNGV. CDR3 length: 14 amino acids. Deletions cut 5 bases from V and 5 bases from J, with 12 bases between. In nucleotides, the CDR3 is TGTGCCAGCAGCCCGGATGACAGGAATGAAAAACTGTTTTTT. It codes for CASSPDDRNEKLFF.

This clone was seen just once. The J gene is TRBJ1-6, the V gene TRBV2; TRBD1 is a possible D gene (5 bases). V lost 5 bases and J lost 0, with 8 bases in between. This CDR3 is 15 amino acids long. Germline loops: CDR1 SNHLY, CDR2 FYNNEI. CDR3 coding DNA: TGTGCCAGCAGTCGACAGAGCTCCTATAATTCACCCCTCCACTTT. Translation gives CASSRQSSYNSPLHF.